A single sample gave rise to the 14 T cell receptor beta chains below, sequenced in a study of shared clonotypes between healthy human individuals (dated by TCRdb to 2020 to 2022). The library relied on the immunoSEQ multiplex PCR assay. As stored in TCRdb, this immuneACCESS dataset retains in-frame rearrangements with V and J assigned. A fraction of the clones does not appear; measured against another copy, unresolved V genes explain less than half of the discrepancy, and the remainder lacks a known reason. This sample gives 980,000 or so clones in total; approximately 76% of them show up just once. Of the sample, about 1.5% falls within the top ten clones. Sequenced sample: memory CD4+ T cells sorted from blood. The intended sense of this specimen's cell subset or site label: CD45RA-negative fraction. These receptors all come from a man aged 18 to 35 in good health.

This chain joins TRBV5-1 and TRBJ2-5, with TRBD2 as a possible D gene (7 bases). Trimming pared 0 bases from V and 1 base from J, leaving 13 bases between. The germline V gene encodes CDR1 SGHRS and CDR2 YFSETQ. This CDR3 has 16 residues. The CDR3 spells CASSLGGGGPQETQYF. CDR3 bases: TGCGCCAGCAGCTTGGGAGGGGGGGGTCCCCAAGAGACCCAGTACTTC. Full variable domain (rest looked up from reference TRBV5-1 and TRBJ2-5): KAGVTQTPRYLIKTRGQQVTLSCSPISGHRSVSWYQQTPGQGLQFLFEYFSETQRNKGNFPGRFSGRQFSNSRSEMNVSTLELGDSALYLCASSLGGGGPQETQYFGPGTRLLVL.

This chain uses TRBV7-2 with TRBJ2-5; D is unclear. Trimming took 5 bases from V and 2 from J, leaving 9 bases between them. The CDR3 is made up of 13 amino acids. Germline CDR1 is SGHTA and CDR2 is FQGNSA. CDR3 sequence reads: CASSGSLQETQYF. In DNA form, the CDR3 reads TGTGCCAGCAGCGGCAGCCTGCAAGAGACCCAGTACTTC.

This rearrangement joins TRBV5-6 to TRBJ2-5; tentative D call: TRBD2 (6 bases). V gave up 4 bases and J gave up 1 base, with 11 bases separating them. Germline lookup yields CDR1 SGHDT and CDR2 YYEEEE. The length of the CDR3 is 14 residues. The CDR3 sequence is CASSRRLVQETQYF. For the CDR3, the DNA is TGTGCCAGCAGCCGACGACTAGTCCAAGAGACCCAGTACTTC.

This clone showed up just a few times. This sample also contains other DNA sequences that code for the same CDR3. The CDR3 here is CASSLRQGTNYGYTF. The DNA of the CDR3 is TGTGCCAGCAGCTTAAGACAGGGTACGAACTATGGCTACACCTTC. The chain combines TRBV7-9 with TRBJ1-2, with 7 bases matching TRBD1. V gave up 2 bases and J gave up 2 bases; unmatched junction bases: 5. The CDR3 is made up of 15 amino acids. Looked up from germline, CDR1 is SEHNR and CDR2 is FQNEAQ (reference sequence). The variable domain in full, completed from reference TRBV7-9 and TRBJ1-2, reads DTGVSQNPRHKITKRGQNVTFRCDPISEHNRLYWYRQTLGQGPEFLTYFQNEAQLEKSRLLSDRFSAERPKGSFSTLEIQRTEQGDSAMYLCASSLRQGTNYGYTFGSGTRLTVV.

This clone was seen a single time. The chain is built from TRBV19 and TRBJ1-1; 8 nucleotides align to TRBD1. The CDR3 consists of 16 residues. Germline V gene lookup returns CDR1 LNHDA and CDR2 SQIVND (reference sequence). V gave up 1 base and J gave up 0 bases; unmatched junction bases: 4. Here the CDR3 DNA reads TGTGCCAGTAGTATAGGGACAGGGCGGGTGAACACTGAAGCTTTCTTT. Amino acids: CASSIGTGRVNTEAFF.

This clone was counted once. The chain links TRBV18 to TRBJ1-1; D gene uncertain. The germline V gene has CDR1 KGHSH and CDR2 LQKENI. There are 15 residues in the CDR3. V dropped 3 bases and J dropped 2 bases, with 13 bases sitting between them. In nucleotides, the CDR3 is TGTGCCAGCTCACCTCTGCAGGCACCAAACACTGAAGCTTTCTTT. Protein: CASSPLQAPNTEAFF. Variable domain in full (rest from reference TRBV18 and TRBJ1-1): NAGVMQNPRHLVRRRGQEARLRCSPMKGHSHVYWYRQLPEEGLKFMVYLQKENIIDESGMPKERFSAEFPKEGPSILRIQQVVRGDSAAYFCASSPLQAPNTEAFFGQGTRLTVV.

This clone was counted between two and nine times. This CDR3 is CASSFTGGPSYEQYF. The CDR3, as DNA: TGCGCCAGCAGCTTCACGGGAGGGCCCTCCTACGAGCAGTACTTC. The V call is TRBV5-1, the J call TRBJ2-7; 8 bases are a match to TRBD2. J lost 0 bases, V lost 2 bases, and 4 bases had no gene match. The length of the CDR3 is 15 residues. CDR1 and CDR2 (germline): SGHRS, YFSETQ.

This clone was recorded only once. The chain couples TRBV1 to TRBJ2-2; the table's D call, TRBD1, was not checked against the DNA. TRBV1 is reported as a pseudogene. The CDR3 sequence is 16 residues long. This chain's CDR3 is CTSSQTGQGATGELFF. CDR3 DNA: TGCACCAGCAGCCAAACAGGACAGGGGGCTACCGGGGAGCTGTTTTTT.

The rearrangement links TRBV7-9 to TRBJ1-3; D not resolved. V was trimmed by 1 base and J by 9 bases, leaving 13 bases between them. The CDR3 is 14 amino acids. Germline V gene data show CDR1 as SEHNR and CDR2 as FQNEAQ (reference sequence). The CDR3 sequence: CASSLVLLDSTIYF. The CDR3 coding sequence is TGTGCCAGCAGCTTAGTACTCCTGGACTCCACCATATATTTT.

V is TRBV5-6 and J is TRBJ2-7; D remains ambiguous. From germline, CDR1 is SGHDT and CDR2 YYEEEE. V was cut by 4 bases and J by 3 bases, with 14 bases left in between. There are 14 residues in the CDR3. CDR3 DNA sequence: TGTGCCAGCAGCCCCCTACGGAGACTCTACGAGCAGTACTTC. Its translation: CASSPLRRLYEQYF.

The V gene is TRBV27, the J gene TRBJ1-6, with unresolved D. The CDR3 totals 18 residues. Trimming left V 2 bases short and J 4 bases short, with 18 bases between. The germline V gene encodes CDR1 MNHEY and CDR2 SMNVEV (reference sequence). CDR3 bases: TGTGCCAGCAGTTTACTTGGTAGTGGGTTAGGGTATAATTCACCCCTCCACTTT. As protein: CASSLLGSGLGYNSPLHF.

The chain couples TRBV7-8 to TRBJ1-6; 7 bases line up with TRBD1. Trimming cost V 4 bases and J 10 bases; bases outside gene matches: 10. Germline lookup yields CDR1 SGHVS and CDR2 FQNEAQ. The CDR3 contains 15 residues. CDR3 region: CASSSGTGAGSPLHF. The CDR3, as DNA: TGTGCCAGCAGCTCGGGCACAGGGGCAGGATCACCCCTCCACTTT.

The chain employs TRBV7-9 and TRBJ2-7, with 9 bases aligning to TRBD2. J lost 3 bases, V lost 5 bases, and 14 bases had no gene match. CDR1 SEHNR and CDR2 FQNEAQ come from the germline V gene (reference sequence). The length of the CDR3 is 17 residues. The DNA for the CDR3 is TGTGCCAGCAGCACCTCGCAGCGGCTAGCGGGGTACTACGAGCAGTACTTC. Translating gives CASSTSQRLAGYYEQYF.

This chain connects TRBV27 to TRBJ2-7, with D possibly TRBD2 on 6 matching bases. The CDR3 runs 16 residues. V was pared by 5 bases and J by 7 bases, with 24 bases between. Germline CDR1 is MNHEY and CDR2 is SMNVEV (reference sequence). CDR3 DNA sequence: TGTGCCAGCAGTCCCCGGGGTAGCGGTCCCCCCAAAGAGCAGTACTTC. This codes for CASSPRGSGPPKEQYF.